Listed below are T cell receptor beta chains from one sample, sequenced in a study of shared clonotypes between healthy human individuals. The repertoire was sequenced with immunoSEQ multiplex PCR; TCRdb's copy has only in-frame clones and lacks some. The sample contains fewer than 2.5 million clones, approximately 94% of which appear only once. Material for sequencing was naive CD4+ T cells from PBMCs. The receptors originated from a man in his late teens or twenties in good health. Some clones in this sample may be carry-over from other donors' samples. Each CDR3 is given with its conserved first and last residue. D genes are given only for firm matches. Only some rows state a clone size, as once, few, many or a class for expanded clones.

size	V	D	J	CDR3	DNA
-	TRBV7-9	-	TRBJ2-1	CASSFSRKGAYNEQFF	TGTGCCAGCAGCTTTTCTCGTAAGGGGGCCTACAATGAGCAGTTCTTC
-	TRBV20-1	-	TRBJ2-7	CSASWPVEQYF	TGCAGTGCTAGTTGGCCCGTCGAGCAGTACTTC
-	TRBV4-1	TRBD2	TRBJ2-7	CASSQRLVAGLTYEQYF	TGCGCCAGCAGCCAACGCTTGGTAGCGGGCTTGACCTACGAGCAGTACTTC
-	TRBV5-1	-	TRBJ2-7	CASSGQLRGKVYEQYF	TGCGCCAGCAGCGGACAATTGAGAGGCAAAGTATACGAGCAGTACTTC
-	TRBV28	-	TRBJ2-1	CASILLARGPTNEQFF	TGTGCCAGCATCCTTCTTGCGAGGGGCCCCACCAATGAGCAGTTCTTC
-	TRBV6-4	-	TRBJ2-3	CASSEGLGSSTDTQYF	TGTGCCAGCAGTGAGGGTCTAGGATCTAGCACAGATACGCAGTATTTT
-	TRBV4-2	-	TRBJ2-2	CASSQEQRTGELFF	TGTGCCAGCAGCCAAGAACAGCGGACCGGGGAGCTGTTTTTT
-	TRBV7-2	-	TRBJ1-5	CASSLVLRVKNQPQHF	TGTGCCAGCAGCTTAGTCCTCAGGGTGAAGAATCAGCCCCAGCATTTT
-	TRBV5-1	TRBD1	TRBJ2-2	CASSPRTGYTGELFF	TGCGCCAGCAGCCCCCGGACAGGATACACCGGGGAGCTGTTTTTT
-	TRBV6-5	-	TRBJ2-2	CASHWGARTGELFF	TGTGCCAGCCACTGGGGCGCAAGAACCGGGGAGCTGTTTTTT
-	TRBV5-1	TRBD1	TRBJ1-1	CASSWTGSEAFF	TGCGCCAGCAGCTGGACAGGTTCTGAAGCTTTCTTT
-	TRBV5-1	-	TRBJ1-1	CASSRGGLNTEAFF	TGCGCCAGCAGCAGAGGGGGGCTGAACACTGAAGCTTTCTTT
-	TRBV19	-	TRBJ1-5	CASSIVGGNQPQHF	TGTGCCAGTAGTATAGTTGGGGGGAATCAGCCCCAGCATTTT
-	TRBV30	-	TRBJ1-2	CAWTPGRFEGGGYTF	TGTGCCTGGACCCCGGGACGGTTCGAAGGAGGTGGCTACACCTTC
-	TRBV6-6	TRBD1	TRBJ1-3	CASRLQGIETGNTIYF	TGTGCCAGCCGTTTACAGGGGATAGAGACTGGAAACACCATATATTTT
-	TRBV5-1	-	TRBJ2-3	CASSFGGITTDTQYF	TGCGCCAGCAGTTTCGGAGGGATAACCACAGATACGCAGTATTTT
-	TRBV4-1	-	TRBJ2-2	CASSKDASWTGELFF	TGCGCCAGCAGCAAAGACGCGTCCTGGACCGGGGAGCTGTTTTTT
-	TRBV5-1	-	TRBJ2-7	CASSLDGAYEQYF	TGCGCCAGCAGCTTGGACGGAGCCTACGAGCAGTACTTC
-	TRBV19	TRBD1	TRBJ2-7	CASSMGQGDEQYF	TGTGCCAGTAGTATGGGACAGGGGGACGAGCAGTACTTC
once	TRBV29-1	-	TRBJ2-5	CSVGMRVSAETQYF	TGCAGCGTTGGTATGAGGGTTAGCGCAGAGACCCAGTACTTC
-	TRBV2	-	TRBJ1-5	CASSADYSNQPQHF	TGTGCCAGCAGTGCAGATTATAGCAATCAGCCCCAGCATTTT
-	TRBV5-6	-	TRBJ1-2	CASNWGLYGYTF	TGTGCCAGCAATTGGGGCTTGTATGGCTACACCTTC
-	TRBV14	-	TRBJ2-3	CASSQGLDGITDTQYF	TGTGCCAGCAGCCAAGGTCTGGACGGGATCACAGATACGCAGTATTTT
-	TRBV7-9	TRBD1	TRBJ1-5	CASSPTGGGQPQHF	TGTGCCAGCAGCCCTACAGGGGGCGGACAGCCCCAGCATTTT
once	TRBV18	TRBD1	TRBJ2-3	CASSPGTDTDTQYF	TGTGCCAGCTCACCCGGGACAGACACAGATACGCAGTATTTT
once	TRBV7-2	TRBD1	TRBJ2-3	CASSPDRGLNTQYF	TGTGCCAGCAGCCCGGACAGGGGGTTAAATACGCAGTATTTT
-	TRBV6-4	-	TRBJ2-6	CASKPQGTGANVLTF	TGTGCCAGCAAACCACAGGGCACTGGGGCCAACGTCCTGACTTTC
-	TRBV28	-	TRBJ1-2	CASSSPGARSYTF	TGTGCCAGCAGTTCACCCGGGGCGCGGAGCTACACCTTC
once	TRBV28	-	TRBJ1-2	CASSRVGAYFNYGYTF	TGTGCCAGCAGCAGAGTTGGGGCATACTTTAACTATGGCTACACCTTC
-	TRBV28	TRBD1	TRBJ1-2	CASSYRDSRRDYTF	TGTGCCAGCAGTTACCGGGACAGCCGGCGTGACTACACCTTC
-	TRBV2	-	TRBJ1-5	CASSGVLAGNQPQHF	TGTGCCAGCAGTGGTGTCCTAGCGGGCAATCAGCCCCAGCATTTT
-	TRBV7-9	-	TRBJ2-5	CASSLGPRGGKTQYF	TGTGCCAGCAGCTTAGGCCCCCGGGGTGGGAAGACCCAGTACTTC
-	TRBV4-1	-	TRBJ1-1	CASSQILRGPIGTEAFF	TGCGCCAGCAGCCAGATACTTCGGGGCCCGATCGGTACTGAAGCTTTCTTT
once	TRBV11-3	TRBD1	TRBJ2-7	CASSRGAGYRQGDKDEQYF	TGTGCCAGCAGCCGCGGCGCTGGGTACCGACAGGGGGATAAGGACGAGCAGTACTTC
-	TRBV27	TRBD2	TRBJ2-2	CASGAGVRTGELFF	TGTGCCAGCGGGGCGGGGGTACGGACCGGGGAGCTGTTTTTT
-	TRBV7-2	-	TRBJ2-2	CASSLSRGTGELFF	TGTGCCAGCAGCTTATCCCGAGGTACCGGGGAGCTGTTTTTT
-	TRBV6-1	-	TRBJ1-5	CASQDTYNQPQHF	TGTGCCTCTCAAGACACCTACAATCAGCCCCAGCATTTT
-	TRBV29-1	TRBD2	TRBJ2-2	CSVGRRGSSGELFF	TGCAGCGTTGGGCGGCGGGGGTCGAGCGGGGAGCTGTTTTTT
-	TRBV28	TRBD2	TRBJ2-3	CASSPSGTTTDTQYF	TGTGCCAGCAGCCCTAGCGGGACCACAACAGATACGCAGTATTTT
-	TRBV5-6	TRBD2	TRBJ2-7	CASSWGRSGGRAEQYF	TGTGCCAGCAGCTGGGGCCGATCCGGCGGGAGGGCCGAGCAGTACTTC